These 27 T cell receptor beta chains were sequenced from one sample in a study of beta chain features in type 1 diabetes. General observations from the study: TCRB CDR3s from Type 1 diabetes patients were moderately but significantly shorter in all four CD4+ subsets.

cDNA synthesis used the whole RNA isolate, giving expressed TCRB sequences. Measured with immunoSEQ multiplex PCR; TCRdb has only the in-frame clones, and not every one. This table has under 250,000 clones, about 15% appearing once. Their antigen targets remain unknown. The sample comprised naive CD4+ T cells from blood. These receptors all come from a man aged 25 to 40 with type 1 diabetes.

The gene calls are TRBV28 and TRBJ1-2; a weak D match, TRBD1 (5 bases). V lost 2 bases to trimming and J lost 4 bases, with 11 bases between them. The CDR3 loop spans 14 amino acids. Looked up from germline, CDR1 is MDHEN and CDR2 is SYDVKM. CDR3 protein: CASSLGGGIYGYTF. DNA of the CDR3: TGTGCCAGCAGTTTAGGGGGGGGGATCTATGGCTACACCTTC.

This clone showed up just a few times. V usage is TRBV29-1 and J usage is TRBJ2-1; 11 bases are a match to TRBD2. In germline, CDR1 is SQVTM, CDR2 ANQGSEA. The trim removed 2 bases at V and 9 bases at J, leaving 6 bases unmatched. This CDR3 region has 14 residues. CDR3 in DNA: TGCAGCGTTGAAAGGCGGCTAGCGGGGGGTGAGCAGTTCTTC. Amino acid sequence: CSVERRLAGGEQFF.

This rearrangement joins TRBV27 to TRBJ2-1; 9 nucleotides agree with TRBD2. Trimming at V came to 5 bases and at J to 6 bases, leaving 5 bases not matched to a gene. Per germline, CDR1 MNHEY and CDR2 SMNVEV (reference sequence). CDR3 length equals 14 residues. The CDR3 DNA is TGTGCCAGCAGTGCGGCGGGAGGGACCAATGAGCAGTTCTTC. Its protein is CASSAAGGTNEQFF.

This clone was counted a few times. The chain joins TRBV5-1 to TRBJ1-4; 10 bases align to TRBD1. Losses at the gene ends were 0 bases for V and 7 bases for J; bases not matched to a gene: 6. The CDR3 sequence is 16 residues long. The V gene's germline CDR1 is SGHRS and CDR2 YFSETQ. The CDR3 DNA sequence: TGCGCCAGCAGCTTGGGGACAGGGGGAGAGGGTGAAAAACTGTTTTTT. Translated: CASSLGTGGEGEKLFF.

This clone was seen only a few times. The V gene is TRBV2, the J gene TRBJ1-6, with a weak D call TRBD1 (6 bases). The germline V gene encodes CDR1 SNHLY and CDR2 FYNNEI. V was cut by 7 bases and J by 10 bases, with 14 bases left in between. The CDR3 sequence is 13 residues long. The CDR3 loop is CASTAGGESPLHF. The CDR3 DNA reads TGTGCCAGCACGGCGGGGGGCGAGTCACCCCTCCACTTT.

The chain links TRBV9 to TRBJ1-1; D is uncertain. Germline CDR1 and CDR2: SGDLS and YYNGEE. This CDR3 region has 13 residues. With 4 bases removed from V and 2 bases from J, the gap between germline ends came to 9 bases. CDR3 bases: TGTGCCAGCAGCCGGGAGGCTAACACTGAAGCTTTCTTT. Amino acids: CASSREANTEAFF.

The chain has TRBV7-7 and TRBJ1-5, with 9 bases fitting TRBD1. This CDR3 contains 16 residues. After removal of 5 bases from V and 7 bases from J, the junction contained 12 bases not matched to a gene. CDR1 is SSHAT and CDR2 is FNYEAQ in the germline V gene (reference sequence). This chain's CDR3 is CASSLPRGQGGQPQHF. The CDR3 region has the DNA TGTGCCAGCAGCCTCCCACGGGGACAGGGTGGACAGCCCCAGCATTTT.

The chain employs TRBV2 and TRBJ1-2, with D unresolved. Germline values: CDR1 SNHLY, CDR2 FYNNEI. This CDR3 has 15 amino acids. With 5 bases removed from V and 0 bases from J, the gap between germline ends came to 13 bases. DNA for the CDR3: TGTGCCAGCAGTCGCTCCGGGAGCACTAACTATGGCTACACCTTC. This encodes CASSRSGSTNYGYTF.

This clone was seen a few times. The chain joins TRBV11-3 to TRBJ2-3; TRBD2 agrees at 10 bases. Germline loops: CDR1 SGHNT, CDR2 YENEEA. The CDR3 is 16 residues long. V lost 5 bases and J lost 5; bases outside the gene matches: 10. The CDR3 sequence is CASSPGLAGVIDTQYF. For the CDR3, the DNA is TGTGCCAGCAGCCCCGGGCTAGCGGGGGTGATAGATACGCAGTATTTT.

The sample holds a few counts of this clone. The CDR3 DNA sequence: TGCAGCGTCCTCAGGGGAACCTACGAGCAGTACTTC. Amino acid sequence: CSVLRGTYEQYF. The genes are TRBV29-1 and TRBJ2-7; D may be TRBD1 (6 bases). Germline lookup yields CDR1 SQVTM and CDR2 ANQGSEA. The germline V and J ends were trimmed by 6 bases and 2 bases, with 11 bases remaining between them. The CDR3 consists of 12 residues.

This clone was picked up a small number of times. This chain links TRBV5-6 with TRBJ1-1; TRBD1 matches 7 bases. Trimming at V came to 4 bases and at J to 1 base, leaving 4 bases not matched to a gene. The germline CDR1 and CDR2 sequences are SGHDT and YYEEEE. This CDR3 has 14 amino acids. This CDR3 is CASSTGQRNTEAFF. The CDR3 nucleotides read TGTGCCAGCAGCACGGGACAGCGGAACACTGAAGCTTTCTTT. The whole variable domain, remainder taken from reference TRBV5-6 and TRBJ1-1, is DAGVTQSPTHLIKTRGQQVTLRCSPKSGHDTVSWYQQALGQGPQFIFQYYEEEERQRGNFPDRFSGHQFPNYSSELNVNALLLGDSALYLCASSTGQRNTEAFFGQGTRLTVV.

A remark on this clone: The sample carries other DNA sequences with the same CDR3. This chain joins TRBV2 and TRBJ1-2; TRBD1 might be the D (5 bases). The germline gives CDR1 SNHLY, CDR2 FYNNEI. This CDR3 spans 13 amino acids. Between the trimmed V and J ends, which lost 6 bases and 5 bases, there was a span of 13 bases. In DNA form, the CDR3 reads TGTGCCAGCAGCCCCGGGACTGATTATGGCTACACCTTC. This sequence encodes CASSPGTDYGYTF.

The chain employs TRBV25-1 and TRBJ1-1; D unresolved. Germline CDR1 is MGHDK and CDR2 is SYGVNS. The CDR3 consists of 13 residues. Between the trimmed V and J ends, which lost 10 bases and 1 base, there was a span of 13 bases. Here the CDR3 DNA reads TGTGCCACCAGGTCGCCAGGGAACACTGAAGCTTTCTTT. Translated, it gives CATRSPGNTEAFF.

V is TRBV28 and J is TRBJ2-7; 9 bases match TRBD1. The CDR3 consists of 15 residues. CDR1 MDHEN and CDR2 SYDVKM come from the germline V gene. V dropped 6 bases and J dropped 2; count of bases not matched to a gene: 8. The chain's CDR3 is CASSTTGTGTYEQYF. CDR3 bases: TGTGCCAGCAGCACCACCGGGACAGGGACCTACGAGCAGTACTTC. The whole variable domain, remainder taken from reference TRBV28 and TRBJ2-7, is DVKVTQSSRYLVKRTGEKVFLECVQDMDHENMFWYRQDPGLGLRLIYFSYDVKMKEKGDIPEGYSVSREKKERFSLILESASTNQTSMYLCASSTTGTGTYEQYFGPGTRLTVT.

This clone was seen only a few times. CDR3 DNA sequence: TGTGCCAGCAGCGCCGGACAGGCTCGCGAGACCCAGTACTTC. Residues: CASSAGQARETQYF. The gene calls are TRBV9 and TRBJ2-5; 7 bases align to TRBD1. V trimming: 3 bases; J trimming: 5 bases; junction bases outside the gene matches: 7. This CDR3 is 14 amino acids long. Germline V lookup: CDR1 SGDLS, CDR2 YYNGEE.

This clone has a handful of counts. The CDR3 DNA sequence: TGTGCCAGCTCACTAGTTTCCACCGGGGAGCTGTTTTTT. Translation gives CASSLVSTGELFF. V usage is TRBV18 and J usage is TRBJ2-2; no clear D gene. CDR1 and CDR2 from the germline V gene are KGHSH and LQKENI. The V end was cut by 4 bases, the J end by 4 bases, with 7 bases between. The CDR3 covers 13 residues.

This clone was seen more than once but under ten times. J is TRBJ2-5 and V is TRBV7-9; the match to TRBD1 covers 8 bases. CDR3 size: 15 residues. The J segment lost 2 bases and the V segment lost 3 bases, leaving 5 bases of the junction unmatched. CDR1 is SEHNR and CDR2 is FQNEAQ in the germline V gene (reference sequence). The CDR3 coding sequence is TGTGCCAGCAGCTTCCCGGACAGGGATCAAGAGACCCAGTACTTC. Protein sequence: CASSFPDRDQETQYF.

V is TRBV27 and J is TRBJ2-1, with a tentative D call TRBD2 (6 bases). The germline V gene has CDR1 MNHEY and CDR2 SMNVEV (reference sequence). This CDR3 is built from 13 residues. Between the trimmed V and J ends, which lost 5 bases and 6 bases, there was a span of 11 bases. CDR3 region: CASSSRDSNEQFF. In DNA, the CDR3 is TGTGCCAGCAGTAGCCGGGACTCCAATGAGCAGTTCTTC.

This clone was observed a handful of times. This sequence joins TRBV2 and TRBJ2-7, with TRBD1 matching over 8 bases. The CDR3 is 13 amino acids. In germline, CDR1 is SNHLY, CDR2 FYNNEI. With 6 bases clipped from V and 2 bases from J, the junction kept 3 bases outside the gene matches. Here the CDR3 DNA reads TGTGCCAGCAGGGACAGGGACACCTACGAGCAGTACTTC. The encoded protein is CASRDRDTYEQYF. Drawing the rest from reference TRBV2 and TRBJ2-7, the complete variable domain is EPEVTQTPSHQVTQMGQEVILRCVPISNHLYFYWYRQILGQKVEFLVSFYNNEISEKSEIFDDQFSVERPDGSNFTLKIRSTKLEDSAMYFCASRDRDTYEQYFGPGTRLTVT.

This clone was seen more than once but under ten times. The chain is built from TRBV11-2 and TRBJ2-7; the D is unclear. The CDR3 contains 14 residues. Germline CDR1 is SGHAT and CDR2 is FQNNGV. V was trimmed by 5 bases and J by 1 base, leaving 12 bases between them. The CDR3 here is CASSVRLLSYEQYF. CDR3 DNA: TGTGCCAGCAGCGTGCGACTTCTATCCTACGAGCAGTACTTC. Looking up the rest from reference TRBV11-2 and TRBJ2-7 gives the full variable domain: EAGVAQSPRYKIIEKRQSVAFWCNPISGHATLYWYQQILGQGPKLLIQFQNNGVVDDSQLPKDRFSAERLKGVDSTLKIQPAKLEDSAVYLCASSVRLLSYEQYFGPGTRLTVT.

J is TRBJ1-5 and V is TRBV19, with D tentatively TRBD1 (5 bases). The CDR3 contains 15 residues. V was shortened by 7 bases and J by 6 bases, with 19 bases between the two germline ends. Germline V gene lookup returns CDR1 LNHDA and CDR2 SQIVND (reference sequence). CDR3 DNA sequence: TGTGCCAGTAATGACCGGGCCCTAGGGGTTCAGCCCCAGCATTTT. Protein sequence: CASNDRALGVQPQHF.

This clone has more than one count but fewer than ten. This chain connects TRBV30 to TRBJ2-3; the match to TRBD2 covers 7 bases. V gave up 8 bases and J gave up 1 base; unmatched junction bases: 9. From germline, CDR1 is GTSNPN and CDR2 SVGIG (reference sequence). The CDR3 spans 14 residues. The CDR3 DNA is TGTGCCCCCGGGGCTAGCGGATGCACAGATACGCAGTATTTT. Protein: CAPGASGCTDTQYF.

The J gene is TRBJ1-5, the V gene TRBV6-5; possible D gene TRBD1, 6 bases. The V end lost 10 bases, the J end lost 1 base, and 14 bases lay between the germline ends. The CDR3 spans 14 residues. The germline CDR1 and CDR2 sequences are MNHEY and SVGAGI. In DNA, the CDR3 is TGTGCCACCGGTGAAGGGGGAAGCAATCAGCCCCAGCATTTT. Translation gives CATGEGGSNQPQHF.

On this clone: This CDR3 is also generated by other DNA sequences in the sample. This chain joins TRBV18 and TRBJ2-5, with D unclear. CDR1 is KGHSH and CDR2 is LQKENI in the germline V gene. The CDR3 length is 14 residues. The V gene lost 1 base and the J gene lost 1 base, with 7 bases spanning the gap. The CDR3 sequence: CASSPRQAQETQYF. CDR3 bases: TGTGCCAGCTCACCACGGCAGGCCCAAGAGACCCAGTACTTC.

This rearrangement joins TRBV7-8 to TRBJ1-3; possibly TRBD1 for D (6 bases). The germline CDR1 and CDR2 sequences are SGHVS and FQNEAQ. The ends were cut back, 0 bases at V and 0 bases at J, with 15 bases in the middle. The length of the CDR3 is 18 residues. CDR3 sequence reads: CASSLAYQGPSSGNTIYF. CDR3 DNA: TGTGCCAGCAGCTTAGCCTACCAGGGGCCCAGCTCTGGAAACACCATATATTTT.

CDR3 DNA: TGCGCCAGCAGCTCCGGGGGGGCCGGGGAGACCCAGTACTTC. Translated, it gives CASSSGGAGETQYF. The chain joins TRBV5-1 to TRBJ2-5; 8 positions match TRBD2. CDR1 and CDR2 from the germline V gene are SGHRS and YFSETQ. This CDR3 region has 14 residues. The V and J ends lost 3 bases and 5 bases, in that order; junction bases with no gene match: 6.

This clone was recorded a few times. The rearrangement links TRBV7-9 to TRBJ2-1; 7 nucleotides match TRBD1. The CDR3 extends over 12 amino acids. Germline V lookup: CDR1 SEHNR, CDR2 FQNEAQ (reference sequence). V shed 5 bases and J 13 bases; nucleotides not matched to a gene: 8. The DNA for the CDR3 is TGTGCCAGCAGCCAAACTGGGACAGCTCAGTTCTTC. Translation gives CASSQTGTAQFF.